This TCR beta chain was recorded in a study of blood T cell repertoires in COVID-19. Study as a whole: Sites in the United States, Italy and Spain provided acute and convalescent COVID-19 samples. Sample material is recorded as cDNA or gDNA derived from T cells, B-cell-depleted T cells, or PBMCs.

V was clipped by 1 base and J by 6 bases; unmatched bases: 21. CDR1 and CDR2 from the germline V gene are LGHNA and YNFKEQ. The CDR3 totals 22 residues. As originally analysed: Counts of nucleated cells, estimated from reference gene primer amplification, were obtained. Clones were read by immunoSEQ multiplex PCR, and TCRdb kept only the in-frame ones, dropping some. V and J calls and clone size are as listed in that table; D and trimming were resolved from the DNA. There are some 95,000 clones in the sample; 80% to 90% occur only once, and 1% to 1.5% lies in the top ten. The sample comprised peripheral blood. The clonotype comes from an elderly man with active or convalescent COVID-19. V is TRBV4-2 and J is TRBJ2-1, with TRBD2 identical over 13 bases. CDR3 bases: TGTGCCAGCAGCCAAGTTGGACTAGCGGGAGAGTCTATCCCACCTACGGGCAATGAGCAGTTCTTC. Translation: CASSQVGLAGESIPPTGNEQFF.